The source of this T cell receptor (beta chain) is a study of blood T cell repertoires in COVID-19. Study-level information: Spain, Italy and the United States supplied samples that represented acute and convalescent COVID-19. Sample material is recorded as cDNA or gDNA derived from T cells, B-cell-depleted T cells, or PBMCs.

This CDR3 comprises 15 residues. Germline loops: CDR1 SNHLY, CDR2 FYNNEI. V gave up 3 bases and J gave up 5 bases; unmatched junction bases: 7. Libraries were prepared by immunoSEQ multiplex PCR; TCRdb keeps only in-frame clonotypes and omits some of them. This table holds fewer than 250,000 clones, around nine tenths found once. Sequencing used peripheral blood. This TCR derives from a man aged 60 to 69 with acute or convalescent COVID-19. The V call is TRBV2, the J call TRBJ1-2, with 9 bases lining up with TRBD1. This CDR3 reads CASSDRQGVGYGYTF. The CDR3, as DNA: TGTGCCAGCAGTGATCGACAGGGGGTAGGATATGGCTACACCTTC.